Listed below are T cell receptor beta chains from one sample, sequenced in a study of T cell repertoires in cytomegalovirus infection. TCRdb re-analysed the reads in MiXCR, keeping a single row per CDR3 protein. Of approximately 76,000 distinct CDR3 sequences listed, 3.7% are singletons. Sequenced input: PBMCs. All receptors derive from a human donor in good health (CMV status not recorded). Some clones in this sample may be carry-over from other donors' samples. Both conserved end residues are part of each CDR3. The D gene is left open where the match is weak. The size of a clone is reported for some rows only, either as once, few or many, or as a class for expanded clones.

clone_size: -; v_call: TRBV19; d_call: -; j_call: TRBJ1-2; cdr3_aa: CASSSGEDYGYTF; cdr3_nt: TGTGCCAGTAGCTCGGGGGAGGACTATGGCTACACCTTC
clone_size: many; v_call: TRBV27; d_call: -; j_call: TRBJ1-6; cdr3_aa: CASSPDRDPNSPLHF; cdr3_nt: TGTGCCAGCAGTCCCGACCGGGACCCTAATTCACCCCTCCACTTT
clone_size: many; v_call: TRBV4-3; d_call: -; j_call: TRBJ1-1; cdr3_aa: CASSTIKGTEAFF; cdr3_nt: TGCGCCAGCAGTACTATCAAGGGGACTGAAGCTTTCTTT
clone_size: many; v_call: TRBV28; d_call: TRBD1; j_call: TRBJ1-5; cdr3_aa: CASSLKTGFGNQPQHF; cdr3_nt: TGTGCCAGCAGTTTAAAGACAGGGTTTGGCAATCAGCCCCAGCATTTT
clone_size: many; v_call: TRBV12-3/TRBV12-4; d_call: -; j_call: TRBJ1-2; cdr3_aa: CAITKAGTWFDYGYTF; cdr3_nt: TGTGCCATCACGAAAGCAGGGACATGGTTCGACTATGGCTACACCTTC
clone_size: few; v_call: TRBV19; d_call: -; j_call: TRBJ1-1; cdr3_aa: CASTWKLNTEAFF; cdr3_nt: TGTGCCAGTACCTGGAAATTGAACACTGAAGCTTTCTTT
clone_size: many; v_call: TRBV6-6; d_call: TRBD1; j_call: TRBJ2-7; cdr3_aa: CASSYAGQGKGYEQYF; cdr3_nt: TGTGCCAGCAGTTACGCAGGACAGGGAAAAGGCTACGAGCAGTACTTC
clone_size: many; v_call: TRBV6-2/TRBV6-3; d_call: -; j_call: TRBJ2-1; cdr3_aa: CASSYSSALYNEQFF; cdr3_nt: TGTGCCAGCAGTTACTCTTCAGCGTTATACAATGAGCAGTTCTTC
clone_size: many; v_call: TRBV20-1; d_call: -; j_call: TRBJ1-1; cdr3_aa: CSAREDRNTEAFF; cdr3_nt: TGCAGTGCTAGAGAAGACCGAAACACTGAAGCTTTCTTT
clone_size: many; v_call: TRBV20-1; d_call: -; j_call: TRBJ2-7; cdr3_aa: CSADTGGKYEQYF; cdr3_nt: TGCAGTGCTGATACCGGGGGAAAGTACGAGCAGTACTTC
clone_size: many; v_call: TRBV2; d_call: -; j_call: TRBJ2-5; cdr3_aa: CASRGETQYF; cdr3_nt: TGTGCCAGCAGGGGAGAGACCCAGTACTTC
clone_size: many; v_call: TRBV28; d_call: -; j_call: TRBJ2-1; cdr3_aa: CASTDRQYNEQFF; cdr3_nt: TGTGCCAGCACTGACAGACAATACAATGAGCAGTTCTTC
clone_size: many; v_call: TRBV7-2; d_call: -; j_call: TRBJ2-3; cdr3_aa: CASSPQGDTQYF; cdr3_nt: TGTGCCAGCAGCCCACAGGGAGATACGCAGTATTTT
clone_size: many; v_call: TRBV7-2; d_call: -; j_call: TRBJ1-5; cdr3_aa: CASSFSGVNQPQHF; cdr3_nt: TGTGCCAGCAGCTTTTCGGGGGTCAATCAGCCCCAGCATTTT
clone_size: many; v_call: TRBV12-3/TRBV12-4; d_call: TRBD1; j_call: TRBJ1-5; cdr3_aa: CASSSTGGQQPQHF; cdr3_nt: TGTGCCAGCAGTAGCACAGGGGGCCAGCAGCCCCAGCATTTT
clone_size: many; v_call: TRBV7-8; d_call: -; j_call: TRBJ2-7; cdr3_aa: CASSPRVNSYEQYF; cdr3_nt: TGTGCCAGCAGCCCAAGGGTAAACTCCTACGAGCAGTACTTC
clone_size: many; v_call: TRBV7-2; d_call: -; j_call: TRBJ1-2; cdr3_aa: CASSLVPGVDTF; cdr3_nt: TGTGCCAGCAGCTTAGTACCGGGGGTCGACACCTTC
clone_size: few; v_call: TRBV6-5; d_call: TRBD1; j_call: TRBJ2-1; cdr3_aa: CASSYGTGGYNEQFF; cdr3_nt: TGTGCCAGCAGTTACGGGACAGGGGGATACAATGAGCAGTTCTTC
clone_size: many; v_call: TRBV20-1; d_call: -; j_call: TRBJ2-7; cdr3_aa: CSAVRPTTYEQYF; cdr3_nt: TGCAGTGCTGTCAGGCCCACCACCTACGAGCAGTACTTC
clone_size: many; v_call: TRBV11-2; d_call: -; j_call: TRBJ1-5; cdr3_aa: CASSPHANQPQHF; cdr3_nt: TGTGCCAGCAGCCCCCATGCTAATCAGCCCCAGCATTTT
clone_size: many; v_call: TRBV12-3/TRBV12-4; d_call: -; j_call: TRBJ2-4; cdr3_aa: CASSERATLAKNIQYF; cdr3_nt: TGTGCCAGCAGTGAGAGGGCTACTTTAGCCAAAAACATTCAGTACTTC
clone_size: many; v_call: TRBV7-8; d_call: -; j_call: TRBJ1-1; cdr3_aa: CASSLAGPVNTEAFF; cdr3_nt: TGTGCCAGCAGCTTAGCGGGGCCCGTGAACACTGAAGCTTTCTTT
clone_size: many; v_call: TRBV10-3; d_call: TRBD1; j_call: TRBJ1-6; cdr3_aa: CAIGTARDSPLHF; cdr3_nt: TGTGCCATCGGGACAGCACGAGATTCACCCCTCCACTTT
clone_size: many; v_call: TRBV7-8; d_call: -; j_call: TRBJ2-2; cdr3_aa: CASSSRGTHTGELFF; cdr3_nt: TGTGCCAGCAGCTCAAGGGGGACTCACACCGGGGAGCTGTTTTTT
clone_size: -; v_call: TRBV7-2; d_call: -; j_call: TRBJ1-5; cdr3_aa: CASSLSVGAQPQHF; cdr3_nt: TGTGCCAGCAGCTTAAGTGTAGGGGCACAGCCCCAGCATTTT
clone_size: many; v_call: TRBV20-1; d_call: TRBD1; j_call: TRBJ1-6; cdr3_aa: CSALQGANSPLHF; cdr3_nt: TGCAGTGCCCTACAGGGGGCTAATTCACCCCTCCACTTT
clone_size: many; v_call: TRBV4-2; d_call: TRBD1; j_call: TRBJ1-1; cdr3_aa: CASSQRTGAFEAFF; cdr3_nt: TGTGCCAGCAGCCAAAGGACAGGCGCGTTCGAAGCTTTCTTT
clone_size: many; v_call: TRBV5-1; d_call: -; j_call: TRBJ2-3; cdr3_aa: CASSSTASTDTQYF; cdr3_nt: TGCGCCAGCAGCTCGACGGCTAGCACAGATACGCAGTATTTT
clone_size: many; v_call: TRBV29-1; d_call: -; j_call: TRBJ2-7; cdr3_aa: CSVPPAARRENYEQYF; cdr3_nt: TGCAGCGTTCCCCCAGCCGCCCGACGGGAGAACTACGAGCAGTACTTC
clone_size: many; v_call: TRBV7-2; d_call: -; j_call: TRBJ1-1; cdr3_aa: CASRLDNLNTEAFF; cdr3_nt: TGTGCCAGCAGACTGGACAACCTGAACACTGAAGCTTTCTTT
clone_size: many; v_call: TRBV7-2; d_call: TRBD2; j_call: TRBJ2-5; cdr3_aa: CASTNSGGAQETQYF; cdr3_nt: TGTGCCAGCACCAACAGCGGGGGGGCACAAGAGACCCAGTACTTC
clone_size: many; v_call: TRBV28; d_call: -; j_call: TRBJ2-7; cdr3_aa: CASSLRGAVGDYEQYF; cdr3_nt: TGTGCCAGCAGCCTAAGGGGCGCAGTAGGCGACTACGAGCAGTACTTC
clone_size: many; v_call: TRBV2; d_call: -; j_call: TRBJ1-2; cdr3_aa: CASSAARTAYGYTF; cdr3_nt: TGTGCCAGCAGTGCGGCCAGGACTGCCTATGGCTACACCTTC
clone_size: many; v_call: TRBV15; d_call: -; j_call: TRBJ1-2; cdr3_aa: CATSRDLATNYGYTF; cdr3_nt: TGTGCCACCAGCAGAGATCTTGCCACGAACTATGGCTACACCTTC
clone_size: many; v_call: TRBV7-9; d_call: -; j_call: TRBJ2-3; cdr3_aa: CASSLAEGSTDTQYF; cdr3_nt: TGTGCCAGCAGCTTAGCTGAAGGTAGCACAGATACGCAGTATTTT
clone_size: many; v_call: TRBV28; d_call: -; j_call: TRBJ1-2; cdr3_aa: CASSFPPGVDGYTF; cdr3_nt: TGTGCCAGCAGTTTTCCCCCAGGGGTCGATGGCTACACCTTC
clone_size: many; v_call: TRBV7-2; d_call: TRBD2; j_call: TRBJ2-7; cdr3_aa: CASSHPRELAVDNEQYF; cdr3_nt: TGTGCCAGCAGCCACCCAAGGGAACTAGCGGTAGATAACGAGCAGTACTTC
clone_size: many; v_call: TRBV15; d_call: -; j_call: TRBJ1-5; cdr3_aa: CATSRGGGLEQPQHF; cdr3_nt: TGTGCCACCAGCAGAGGAGGAGGGTTGGAACAGCCCCAGCATTTT
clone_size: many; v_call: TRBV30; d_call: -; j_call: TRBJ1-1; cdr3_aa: CAWSVRRTEAFF; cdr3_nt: TGTGCCTGGAGTGTAAGGAGGACTGAAGCTTTCTTT
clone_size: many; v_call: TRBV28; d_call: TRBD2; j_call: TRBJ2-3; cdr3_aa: CASSPSGGRTDTQYF; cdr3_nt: TGTGCCAGCAGTCCTAGCGGGGGGCGCACAGATACGCAGTATTTT
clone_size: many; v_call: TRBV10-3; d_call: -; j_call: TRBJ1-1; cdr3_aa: CAISESNGAEAFF; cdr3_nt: TGTGCCATCAGTGAGTCGAACGGGGCTGAAGCTTTCTTT
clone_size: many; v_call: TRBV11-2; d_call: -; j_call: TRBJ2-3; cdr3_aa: CASSLDSSTDTQYF; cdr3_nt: TGTGCCAGCAGCTTAGACAGTAGCACAGATACGCAGTATTTT
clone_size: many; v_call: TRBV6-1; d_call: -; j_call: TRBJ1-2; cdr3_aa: CASKRDGANYGYTF; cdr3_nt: TGTGCTAGCAAGAGGGACGGAGCTAACTATGGCTACACCTTC
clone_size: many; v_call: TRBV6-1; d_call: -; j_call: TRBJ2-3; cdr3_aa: CASSTPPPSTRPSTDTQYF; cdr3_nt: TGTGCCAGCAGTACCCCCCCCCCCTCAACAAGACCTAGCACAGATACGCAGTATTTT
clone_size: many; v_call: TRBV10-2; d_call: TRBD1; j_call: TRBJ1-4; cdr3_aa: CASRTKQGAREKLFF; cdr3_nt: TGCGCCAGCAGGACGAAACAGGGGGCGCGTGAAAAACTGTTTTTT
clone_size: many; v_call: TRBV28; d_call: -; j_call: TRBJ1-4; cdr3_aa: CASSPPSNEKLFF; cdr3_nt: TGTGCCAGCAGTCCCCCATCCAATGAAAAACTGTTTTTT
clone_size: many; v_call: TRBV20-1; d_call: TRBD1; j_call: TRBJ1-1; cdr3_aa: CSASEGRGHTEAFF; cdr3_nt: TGCAGTGCTAGTGAGGGCAGGGGGCACACTGAAGCTTTCTTT
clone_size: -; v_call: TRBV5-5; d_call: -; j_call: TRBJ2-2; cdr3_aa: CVSSLGARESLSPGELFF; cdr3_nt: TGTGTCAGCAGCTTGGGTGCCCGGGAAAGCCTGAGTCCCGGGGAGCTGTTTTTT
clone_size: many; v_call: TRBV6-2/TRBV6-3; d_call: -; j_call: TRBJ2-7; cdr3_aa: CASRQTLSEQYF; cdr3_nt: TGTGCCAGCAGACAAACTTTGAGCGAGCAGTACTTC
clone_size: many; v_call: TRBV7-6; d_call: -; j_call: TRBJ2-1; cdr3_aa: CASSFDQATSYNEQFF; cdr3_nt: TGTGCCAGCAGCTTCGATCAAGCGACGTCCTACAATGAGCAGTTCTTC